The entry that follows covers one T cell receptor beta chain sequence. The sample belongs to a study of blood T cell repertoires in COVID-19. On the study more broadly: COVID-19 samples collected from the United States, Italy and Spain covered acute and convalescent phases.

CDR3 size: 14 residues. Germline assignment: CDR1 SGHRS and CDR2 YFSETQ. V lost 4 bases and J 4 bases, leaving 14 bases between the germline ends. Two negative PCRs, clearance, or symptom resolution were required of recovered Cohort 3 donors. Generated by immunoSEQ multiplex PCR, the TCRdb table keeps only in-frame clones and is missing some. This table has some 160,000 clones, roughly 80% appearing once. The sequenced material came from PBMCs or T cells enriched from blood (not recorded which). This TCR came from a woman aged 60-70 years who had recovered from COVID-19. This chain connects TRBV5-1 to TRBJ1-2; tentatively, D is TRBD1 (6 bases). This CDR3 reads CASSTSGARYGYTF. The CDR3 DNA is TGCGCCAGCAGCACATCAGGGGCGCGCTATGGCTACACCTTC. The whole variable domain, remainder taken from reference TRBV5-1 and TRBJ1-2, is KAGVTQTPRYLIKTRGQQVTLSCSPISGHRSVSWYQQTPGQGLQFLFEYFSETQRNKGNFPGRFSGRQFSNSRSEMNVSTLELGDSALYLCASSTSGARYGYTFGSGTRLTVV.